These T cell receptor beta chains were read from a single sample in a study of T cells in tumors after PD-1 blockade. Here immunoSEQ multiplex PCR was the method, and the copy in TCRdb shows in-frame clones only, minus some. Altogether roughly 50,000 clones are present, about 84% being singletons, with the ten largest covering about 4%. Sequencing used PBMCs, obtained before anti-PD-1 treatment. These receptors were taken from a human donor with basal cell carcinoma. Each CDR3 is given with its conserved first and last residue. The order of the fields is J gene, V gene, D gene, clone size, CDR3 DNA, CDR3 protein. The D gene is left open where the match is weak. Not all rows give a size; the values are once, few, many and, for expanded clones, a class.

j_gene: TRBJ2-2
v_gene: TRBV6-2/TRBV6-3
d_gene: TRBD2
abundance: NA
CDR3nt: TGTGCCAGCAGTTACTCGACGGGACTAGCGGACACCGGGGAGCTGTTTTTT
CDR3aa: CASSYSTGLADTGELFF

j_gene: TRBJ1-6
v_gene: TRBV6-5
d_gene: NA
abundance: NA
CDR3nt: TGTGCCAGCAGTTACTCGGGGTTAGCCAATTCACCCCTCCACTTT
CDR3aa: CASSYSGLANSPLHF

j_gene: TRBJ2-1
v_gene: TRBV28
d_gene: TRBD1
abundance: once
CDR3nt: TGTGCCAGCACGGGACAGCACAACAATGAGCAGTTCTTC
CDR3aa: CASTGQHNNEQFF

j_gene: TRBJ2-2
v_gene: TRBV12-3/TRBV12-4
d_gene: NA
abundance: NA
CDR3nt: TGTGCCAGCAGTTTCAGGGCGGGCGGGGAGCTGTTTTTT
CDR3aa: CASSFRAGGELFF

j_gene: TRBJ2-7
v_gene: TRBV23-1
d_gene: TRBD1
abundance: NA
CDR3nt: TGCGCCAGCAGTCAACCAAAGGACAGGGGACACGAGCAGTACTTC
CDR3aa: CASSQPKDRGHEQYF

j_gene: TRBJ2-6
v_gene: TRBV2
d_gene: NA
abundance: NA
CDR3nt: TGTGCCAGCAGGGAAGGGTTTGGGGCCAACGTCCTGACTTTC
CDR3aa: CASREGFGANVLTF

j_gene: TRBJ2-2
v_gene: TRBV6-2/TRBV6-3
d_gene: NA
abundance: once
CDR3nt: TGTGCCAGCAGTTATAGGCCCCAGAACACCGGGGAGCTGTTTTTT
CDR3aa: CASSYRPQNTGELFF

j_gene: TRBJ1-6
v_gene: TRBV27
d_gene: TRBD1
abundance: NA
CDR3nt: TGTGCCAGCAGTGCTCGACAGGGCTCACCCCTCCACTTT
CDR3aa: CASSARQGSPLHF

j_gene: TRBJ1-1
v_gene: TRBV5-6
d_gene: NA
abundance: NA
CDR3nt: TGTGCCAGCAGCGCAGGGGACACTGAAGCTTTCTTT
CDR3aa: CASSAGDTEAFF

j_gene: TRBJ1-5
v_gene: TRBV2
d_gene: TRBD1
abundance: few
CDR3nt: TGTGCCAGCGGGACAGGGTTAAATCAGCCCCAGCATTTT
CDR3aa: CASGTGLNQPQHF

j_gene: TRBJ2-5
v_gene: TRBV10-2
d_gene: TRBD1
abundance: NA
CDR3nt: TGCGCCAGCAGATTGGGACAGGGAGTTGCGGAGACCCAGTACTTC
CDR3aa: CASRLGQGVAETQYF

j_gene: TRBJ2-5
v_gene: TRBV7-2
d_gene: NA
abundance: NA
CDR3nt: TGTGCCAGCAGCTCCCAGTGGGGGCGGCCCCAAGAGACCCAGTACTTC
CDR3aa: CASSSQWGRPQETQYF

j_gene: TRBJ1-1
v_gene: TRBV18
d_gene: TRBD1
abundance: NA
CDR3nt: TGTGCCAGCTCACCAGAGGCGGACAGGGGGACTGAAGCTTTCTTT
CDR3aa: CASSPEADRGTEAFF

j_gene: TRBJ2-5
v_gene: TRBV2
d_gene: NA
abundance: few
CDR3nt: TGTGCCAGCAGTGAAATCCTAGAGACCCAGTACTTC
CDR3aa: CASSEILETQYF

j_gene: TRBJ2-1
v_gene: TRBV7-9
d_gene: TRBD2
abundance: NA
CDR3nt: TGTGCCAGCACCGCGGGGGGCGGACGAGCCACCTGGTTCTTC
CDR3aa: CASTAGGGRATWFF

j_gene: TRBJ2-3
v_gene: TRBV5-6
d_gene: NA
abundance: NA
CDR3nt: TGTGCCAGCAGCAGGACAAAAGCTAGCACAGATACGCAGTATTTT
CDR3aa: CASSRTKASTDTQYF

j_gene: TRBJ1-1
v_gene: TRBV18
d_gene: NA
abundance: NA
CDR3nt: TGTGCCAGCTCACCACTTGGTCCCCAGTTCACTGAAGCTTTCTTT
CDR3aa: CASSPLGPQFTEAFF

j_gene: TRBJ2-7
v_gene: TRBV19
d_gene: NA
abundance: NA
CDR3nt: TGTGCCAGTAGTGAACAACAGGGGAGGTCCTACGAGCAGTACTTC
CDR3aa: CASSEQQGRSYEQYF

j_gene: TRBJ2-5
v_gene: TRBV5-6
d_gene: NA
abundance: NA
CDR3nt: TGTGCCAGCAGCACGGGACTGGTAAAAGAGACCCAGTACTTC
CDR3aa: CASSTGLVKETQYF

j_gene: TRBJ1-2
v_gene: TRBV27
d_gene: NA
abundance: NA
CDR3nt: TGTGCCAGCAAAGGGGAGAACTATGGCTACACCTTC
CDR3aa: CASKGENYGYTF

j_gene: TRBJ2-2
v_gene: TRBV28
d_gene: TRBD2
abundance: NA
CDR3nt: TGTGCCAGCATACTAGCGGGATTCGCGAACACCGGGGAGCTGTTTTTT
CDR3aa: CASILAGFANTGELFF

j_gene: TRBJ1-1
v_gene: TRBV19
d_gene: NA
abundance: NA
CDR3nt: TGTGCCAGTAGTCCACCAGACGGTCCCGTGAACACTGAAGCTTTCTTT
CDR3aa: CASSPPDGPVNTEAFF

j_gene: TRBJ2-7
v_gene: TRBV4-2
d_gene: TRBD2
abundance: NA
CDR3nt: TGTGCCAGCAGCCAGCATGACCTAGCGGGGACTTCCTACGAGCAGTACTTC
CDR3aa: CASSQHDLAGTSYEQYF

j_gene: TRBJ2-1
v_gene: TRBV11-2
d_gene: TRBD2
abundance: NA
CDR3nt: TGTGCCAGCACCTTCACGGGGGGGACCCGATCCTTTTACAATGAGCAGTTCTTC
CDR3aa: CASTFTGGTRSFYNEQFF

j_gene: TRBJ2-1
v_gene: TRBV6-4
d_gene: TRBD1
abundance: few
CDR3nt: TGTGCCAGCAGTGACGCCGGACAGGGGTTCGGGGGTGAGCAGTTCTTC
CDR3aa: CASSDAGQGFGGEQFF

j_gene: TRBJ1-2
v_gene: TRBV28
d_gene: TRBD1
abundance: few
CDR3nt: TGTGCCAGCAGTTTACAGGGGGCCGAAGGCTACACCTTC
CDR3aa: CASSLQGAEGYTF

j_gene: TRBJ2-1
v_gene: TRBV5-1
d_gene: TRBD1
abundance: NA
CDR3nt: TGCGCCAGCAGCGAACCGGGACAGGGTAACAATGAGCAGTTCTTC
CDR3aa: CASSEPGQGNNEQFF

j_gene: TRBJ2-3
v_gene: TRBV4-1
d_gene: TRBD2
abundance: NA
CDR3nt: TGCGCCAGCAGCCCCGGGGCGGGAGGGACAGATACGCAGTATTTT
CDR3aa: CASSPGAGGTDTQYF

j_gene: TRBJ2-3
v_gene: TRBV30
d_gene: TRBD2
abundance: NA
CDR3nt: TGTGCCTGGACGGGGACTAGCGGGGGACCAGATACGCAGTATTTT
CDR3aa: CAWTGTSGGPDTQYF

j_gene: TRBJ1-5
v_gene: TRBV28
d_gene: NA
abundance: NA
CDR3nt: TGTGCCAGCAGTGGATGGGACTTCAGCAATCAGCCCCAGCATTTT
CDR3aa: CASSGWDFSNQPQHF

j_gene: TRBJ2-2
v_gene: TRBV6-6
d_gene: NA
abundance: NA
CDR3nt: TGTGCCAGCAGTTACGCAGCTAACACCGGGGAGCTGTTTTTT
CDR3aa: CASSYAANTGELFF

j_gene: TRBJ1-2
v_gene: TRBV14
d_gene: NA
abundance: NA
CDR3nt: TGTGCCAGCAGCCCAACCCGGACAGTTGCTAACTATGGCTACACCTTC
CDR3aa: CASSPTRTVANYGYTF

j_gene: TRBJ2-1
v_gene: TRBV2
d_gene: TRBD1
abundance: NA
CDR3nt: TGTGCCAGCAGTGGGGGACAGTATGGCAATGAGCAGTTCTTC
CDR3aa: CASSGGQYGNEQFF

j_gene: TRBJ1-2
v_gene: TRBV30
d_gene: NA
abundance: few
CDR3nt: TGTGCCTGGAGTGTACGAAGGTCGGGCTACACCTTC
CDR3aa: CAWSVRRSGYTF

j_gene: TRBJ1-1
v_gene: TRBV5-1
d_gene: TRBD1
abundance: NA
CDR3nt: TGCGCCAGCAGCATGCAGGGGGCTTGGAACACTGAAGCTTTCTTT
CDR3aa: CASSMQGAWNTEAFF

j_gene: TRBJ1-3
v_gene: TRBV30
d_gene: NA
abundance: NA
CDR3nt: TGTGCCTGGAGTGGGACAGCCTCTGGAAACACCATATATTTT
CDR3aa: CAWSGTASGNTIYF

j_gene: TRBJ2-7
v_gene: TRBV19
d_gene: TRBD2
abundance: NA
CDR3nt: TGTGCCAGTAGTATTAGTACTAGCGGGTACGAGCAGTACTTC
CDR3aa: CASSISTSGYEQYF

j_gene: TRBJ1-5
v_gene: TRBV28
d_gene: TRBD1
abundance: NA
CDR3nt: TGTGCCAGCAGCCGTAGGACAGGGACTAATCAGCCCCAGCATTTT
CDR3aa: CASSRRTGTNQPQHF

j_gene: TRBJ1-1
v_gene: TRBV13
d_gene: NA
abundance: NA
CDR3nt: TGTGCCAGCAGCCCTAGGGGGACACAAAACACTGAAGCTTTCTTT
CDR3aa: CASSPRGTQNTEAFF

j_gene: TRBJ1-5
v_gene: TRBV15
d_gene: TRBD1
abundance: NA
CDR3nt: TGTGCCACCAGCAGAGGACAGGGGGCTAGTAATCAGCCCCAGCATTTT
CDR3aa: CATSRGQGASNQPQHF

j_gene: TRBJ1-2
v_gene: TRBV2
d_gene: NA
abundance: NA
CDR3nt: TGTGCCAGCAGTGGTGGAGGGGGTGGCTACACCTTC
CDR3aa: CASSGGGGGYTF

j_gene: TRBJ2-1
v_gene: TRBV2
d_gene: NA
abundance: few
CDR3nt: TGTGCCAGCAGGCTCAAGGAGCAGTTCTTC
CDR3aa: CASRLKEQFF

j_gene: TRBJ2-7
v_gene: TRBV5-1
d_gene: TRBD2
abundance: NA
CDR3nt: TGCGCCAGCAGCTTGGATTTTAGCGGGGGCTACGAGCAGTACTTC
CDR3aa: CASSLDFSGGYEQYF

j_gene: TRBJ1-3
v_gene: TRBV7-9
d_gene: NA
abundance: NA
CDR3nt: TGTGCCAGCAGGCCTACAGACGGCGGCTCTGGAAACACCATATATTTT
CDR3aa: CASRPTDGGSGNTIYF

j_gene: TRBJ1-3
v_gene: TRBV3-1/TRBV3-2
d_gene: NA
abundance: NA
CDR3nt: TGTGCCAGCAGCCACTCAACAGGGACTGGAAACACCATATATTTT
CDR3aa: CASSHSTGTGNTIYF

j_gene: TRBJ1-4
v_gene: TRBV7-9
d_gene: TRBD1
abundance: NA
CDR3nt: TGTGCCAGCAGCCAACAGGGGGCTGGAGAAAAACTGTTTTTT
CDR3aa: CASSQQGAGEKLFF